The TCR beta chain under discussion was sequenced for a study of blood T cell repertoires in COVID-19. In the study overall: Material from acute and convalescent COVID-19 was sourced from the United States, Italy and Spain. PBMCs, B-cell-depleted T cells, or T cells were the source of the cDNA or gDNA that made up the material.

CDR1 is SEHNR and CDR2 is FQNEAQ in the germline V gene (reference sequence). Trimming pared 1 base from V and 4 bases from J, leaving 10 bases between. This CDR3 has 14 amino acids. The protocol was immunoSEQ multiplex PCR, while the TCRdb copy is restricted to in-frame clones and leaves out a portion. In the table there are 300,000 to 450,000 clones, 87% of which are singletons. This rearrangement joins TRBV7-9 to TRBJ1-1; D is ambiguous. The sequenced material came from PBMCs or T cells enriched from blood (not recorded which). This sequence originates from a man aged 30 to 39 who had recovered from COVID-19. In DNA, the CDR3 is TGTGCCAGCAGCTTAGTGGCTCCCCCCACTGAAGCTTTCTTT. Protein product: CASSLVAPPTEAFF.